This is a list of T cell receptor beta chains from one sample in a study of blood T cell repertoires in COVID-19. Assay used: immunoSEQ multiplex PCR; TCRdb lists only in-frame clones, some missing. The data show around 200,000 clones, about 87% seen once. Sequenced: PBMCs or T cells enriched from blood (not recorded which). These receptors were taken from a young man who had recovered from COVID-19. Each CDR3 is given with its conserved first and last residue. A D gene is named only where the DNA matches it firmly. For some rows the clone size is stated as once, few or many, or as a class when expanded; others skip it.

V gene	J gene	clone size	D gene	CDR3 protein	CDR3 DNA
TRBV29-1	TRBJ2-7	-	TRBD2	CSVSVTSGGTTYEQYF	TGCAGCGTTTCCGTAACTAGCGGGGGGACAACCTACGAGCAGTACTTC
TRBV9	TRBJ1-1	-	-	CASSVGQGGLSTEAFF	TGTGCCAGCAGCGTAGGCCAGGGTGGGTTGAGCACTGAAGCTTTCTTT
TRBV6-5	TRBJ1-3	-	TRBD1	CASSPTGEAGNTIYF	TGTGCCAGCAGTCCTACAGGGGAGGCTGGAAACACCATATATTTT
TRBV6-6	TRBJ2-1	-	-	CASSYSTAGEQFF	TGTGCCAGCAGTTACTCAACAGCGGGTGAGCAGTTCTTC
TRBV13	TRBJ2-1	-	TRBD1	CASSPRQGQGRHNEQFF	TGTGCCAGCAGCCCGCGACAGGGGCAGGGACGTCACAATGAGCAGTTCTTC
TRBV28	TRBJ1-1	-	-	CASSPGPGIMNTEAFF	TGTGCCAGCAGTCCTGGACCGGGGATTATGAACACTGAAGCTTTCTTT
TRBV28	TRBJ1-5	-	-	CASSLITGIQPQHF	TGTGCCAGCAGTTTAATCACAGGGATACAGCCCCAGCATTTT
TRBV15	TRBJ1-1	-	-	CATSLTVTGNTEAFF	TGTGCCACCAGCTTGACGGTGACAGGGAACACTGAAGCTTTCTTT
TRBV30	TRBJ2-5	-	-	CAWSRQIQETQYF	TGTGCCTGGTCTAGGCAGATCCAAGAGACCCAGTACTTC
TRBV15	TRBJ1-1	once	-	CATSRDLTDKVTEAFF	TGTGCCACCAGCAGAGATCTAACAGACAAGGTCACTGAAGCTTTCTTT
TRBV10-3	TRBJ2-1	-	TRBD2	CAISERNAGTSGFNEQFF	TGTGCCATCAGCGAAAGGAATGCCGGGACTAGCGGGTTCAATGAGCAGTTCTTC
TRBV6-5	TRBJ1-3	-	TRBD1	CASRRGTGRDTIYF	TGTGCCAGCAGACGGGGGACAGGGCGGGACACCATATATTTT
TRBV4-1	TRBJ2-5	-	-	CASSQVPGLKETQYF	TGCGCCAGCAGCCAAGTCCCGGGACTTAAAGAGACCCAGTACTTC
TRBV18	TRBJ1-2	once	TRBD1	CASSPPYLEEGKGAGYYGYTF	TGTGCCAGCTCACCACCGTATTTGGAAGAGGGGAAGGGGGCAGGTTACTATGGCTACACCTTC
TRBV5-1	TRBJ1-2	-	TRBD1	CASSSTGGPPYGYTF	TGCGCCAGCAGCTCCACAGGGGGCCCACCTTATGGCTACACCTTC
TRBV10-3	TRBJ2-2	once	-	CAISGPGKGDTGELFF	TGTGCAATTTCCGGGCCGGGGAAGGGAGACACCGGGGAGCTGTTTTTT
TRBV6-5	TRBJ2-7	-	TRBD1	CASSSSRTGEYEQYF	TGTGCCAGCAGTTCGTCGCGGACAGGGGAGTACGAGCAGTACTTC
TRBV7-2	TRBJ2-7	-	TRBD1	CASSLSASYLDRGPYEQYF	TGTGCCAGCAGCTTAAGTGCTTCTTATCTGGACAGGGGGCCCTACGAGCAGTACTTC
TRBV4-1	TRBJ2-7	-	TRBD2	CASSALAGSVYEQYF	TGCGCCAGCAGCGCCCTAGCGGGGAGTGTTTACGAGCAGTACTTC
TRBV6-5	TRBJ1-2	-	-	CASSYEGSAYGYTF	TGTGCCAGCAGTTACGAGGGTTCGGCCTATGGCTACACCTTC
TRBV13	TRBJ1-1	-	TRBD1	CASSSATGAFPEAFF	TGTGCCAGCAGCTCCGCGACAGGGGCATTCCCTGAAGCTTTCTTT
TRBV4-3	TRBJ2-7	-	TRBD1	CASSQDPGTGSHEQYF	TGCGCCAGCAGCCAAGATCCCGGGACAGGGAGCCACGAGCAGTACTTC
TRBV5-1	TRBJ2-7	-	TRBD2	CASSLSLAGSYEQYF	TGCGCCAGCAGCTTGAGTCTAGCGGGCTCCTACGAGCAGTACTTC
TRBV11-2	TRBJ2-2	-	TRBD1	CASSHPRDRNTGELFF	TGTGCCAGCAGCCACCCCCGGGACAGGAACACCGGGGAGCTGTTTTTT
TRBV30	TRBJ1-1	-	-	CAWLQGAEAFF	TGTGCCTGGTTACAGGGCGCTGAAGCTTTCTTT
TRBV28	TRBJ1-2	once	TRBD1	CASSYPTGNYGYTF	TGTGCCAGCAGTTACCCGACAGGGAACTATGGCTACACCTTC